The 4 T cell receptor beta chains below all came from one sample that was sequenced in a study of T cell changes during pregnancy in multiple sclerosis. Produced via immunoSEQ multiplex PCR; TCRdb's table is partial and in-frame only. The data contain around 110,000 clones, more than 85% of them singletons. The sample consisted of peripheral blood, taken in the third trimester of pregnancy. Receptor source: a female donor with multiple sclerosis, enrolled in a pregnancy study.

This clone showed up just a few times. The chain couples TRBV29-1 to TRBJ1-1; possible D gene TRBD1, 5 bases. The CDR3 covers 12 residues. Per germline, CDR1 SQVTM and CDR2 ANQGSEA. V dropped 5 bases and J dropped 0 bases, with 7 bases sitting between them. CDR3 in DNA: TGCAGCGTTCTGACAGTGAACACTGAAGCTTTCTTT. It codes for CSVLTVNTEAFF.

The chain carries TRBV11-1 and TRBJ1-2, with 10 bases fitting TRBD1. The CDR3 has 13 amino acids. J was trimmed by 5 bases and V by 3 bases; bases with no gene match: 0. Germline CDR1 reads SGHAT; CDR2 reads FQDESV (reference sequence). The CDR3 DNA reads TGTGCCAGCAGCTTGGGACAGGGGTATGGCTACACCTTC. It encodes CASSLGQGYGYTF.

V usage is TRBV28 and J usage is TRBJ2-3; 8 nucleotides match TRBD2. Germline trimming cut 4 bases from V and 3 bases from J; bases unmatched to any gene: 9. From germline, CDR1 is MDHEN and CDR2 SYDVKM. This CDR3 has 16 amino acids. In DNA, the CDR3 is TGTGCCAGCAGTTCGGGACTAGGGAGCAGAACAGATACGCAGTATTTT. Translated, it gives CASSSGLGSRTDTQYF.

As to this clone: Other DNA sequences in the sample encode the same CDR3. As DNA, the CDR3 is TGTGCCATCAGTGAGTCTCGGGAAGAGACCCAGTACTTC. Its translation: CAISESREETQYF. The chain couples TRBV10-3 to TRBJ2-5; D not certain. In germline, CDR1 is ENHRY, CDR2 SYGVKD. This CDR3 comprises 13 residues. Between the trimmed V and J ends, which lost 0 bases and 3 bases, there was a span of 5 bases.